This T cell receptor beta chain was recorded in a study of T cells in Graves' hyperthyroidism and ophthalmopathy. Study-wide results and caveats: Most clonotypes expanded in thyroid above 0.001 were likewise present in blood.

This clonotype was counted a few times. Its target is unknown. Germline V gives CDR1 LGHNA, CDR2 YNFKEQ. This CDR3 spans 16 amino acids. V shed 4 bases, J shed 5 bases, and the junction held 13 bases outside the gene matches. Hyperthyroidism of Graves' type that showed no ophthalmopathy progression within 18 months was stable. Uncontrolled infections, other autoimmune diseases, pregnancy or lactation led to exclusion of patients. It was RNA transcripts that yielded the amplified TCR beta CDR3 regions. RT-PCR in the first round (using the HTBI primer set) targeted the TCR CDR3. A single record per CDR3 protein comes from TCRdb applying MiXCR to the multiplex PCR reads. The sample includes fewer than 350,000 distinct CDR3 sequences, roughly 13% of them seen just once.

The sequenced material came from blood. The clonotype originates from a woman aged 35 to 49 with Graves' hyperthyroidism. The chain joins TRBV4-2 to TRBJ2-7; 8 bases are shared with TRBD2. This chain's CDR3 is CASSPAGGGTVHEQYF. The CDR3 nucleotides are TGTGCCAGCAGCCCTGCCGGGGGGGGGACGGTCCACGAGCAGTACTTC.